Each of the 32 T cell receptor beta chains below was sequenced from the same sample in a study of CD8 T cells in ankylosing spondylitis. Study observations and caveats: Ankylosing spondylitis blood appeared to be characterized by a TCR beta motif of eight or nine highly homologous variants.

MiXCR was run by TCRdb on the 5' RACE reads, yielding one entry per CDR3 protein. The sample shows a few hundred thousand distinct CDR3 sequences, about 13% of them seen only once. No antigens are known for them. The sample was blood, either unsorted or a sorted T cell fraction (not recorded which). These receptors were obtained from a male donor with ankylosing spondylitis.

This clonotype occurred a few times. The genes are TRBV5-1 and TRBJ2-3, with TRBD2 matching over 9 bases. The J segment lost 1 base and the V segment lost 3 bases, leaving 12 bases of the junction unmatched. Germline V gene lookup returns CDR1 SGHRS and CDR2 YFSETQ. The CDR3 length is 18 residues. The CDR3 region is CASSSQGALAGRTDTQYF. CDR3 DNA: TGCGCCAGCAGCTCCCAAGGCGCTCTAGCGGGGCGCACAGATACGCAGTATTTT.

The V and J genes are TRBV6-1 and TRBJ2-1; unclear D gene. V was shortened by 2 bases and J by 5 bases, with 7 bases between the two germline ends. Germline lookup yields CDR1 MNHNS and CDR2 SASEGT. The length of the CDR3 is 13 residues. The CDR3 is CASSEIANNEQFF. In nucleotides, the CDR3 is TGTGCCAGCAGTGAAATTGCGAACAATGAGCAGTTCTTC.

This clonotype was counted at least ten times. The V call is TRBV7-2, the J call TRBJ2-5; either TRBD1 or TRBD2 may fit D (5 bases each). Germline V gene data show CDR1 as SGHTA and CDR2 as FQGNSA. The CDR3 is 14 amino acids. Trimming took off 6 bases at V and 4 bases at J, with 15 bases between the two ends. CDR3 nucleotide sequence: TGTGCCAGCAGACCAAGCCGAGGGGTAGAGACCCAGTACTTC. As protein: CASRPSRGVETQYF.

V usage is TRBV7-2 and J usage is TRBJ1-6, with D maybe TRBD1 (6 bases). V was clipped by 1 base and J by 9 bases, with 13 bases between them. This CDR3 spans 15 amino acids. Looked up from germline, CDR1 is SGHTA and CDR2 is FQGNSA. CDR3 in amino acids: CASSLDPGAGSPLHF. The CDR3 coding sequence is TGTGCCAGCAGCTTAGATCCGGGGGCAGGTTCACCCCTCCACTTT.

There are a few counts of this clonotype. In nucleotides, the CDR3 is TGTGCCAGCAGCCAAGGTGGCTGGACCGGGGAGCTGTTTTTT. Translation gives CASSQGGWTGELFF. The chain recombines TRBV14 with TRBJ2-2; D is undetermined. The CDR3 extends over 14 amino acids. The germline CDR1 and CDR2 sequences are SGHDN and FVKESK. Trimming pared 1 base from V and 5 bases from J, leaving 8 bases between.

V and J are TRBV7-8 and TRBJ1-5; weak D call: TRBD1 (5 bases). The CDR3 spans 15 residues. Per the germline V gene, CDR1 is SGHVS and CDR2 is FQNEAQ. V gave up 5 bases and J gave up 7 bases, with 18 bases separating them. CDR3 sequence: CASSPRSRAQQPQHF. The CDR3 region has the DNA TGTGCCAGCAGCCCGAGAAGCAGGGCGCAACAGCCCCAGCATTTT.

The chain combines TRBV5-6 with TRBJ2-4, with D perhaps matching TRBD1 (6 bases). The V gene lost 0 bases and the J gene lost 7 bases, with 17 bases spanning the gap. Germline lookup yields CDR1 SGHDT and CDR2 YYEEEE. The CDR3 is 16 amino acids. This CDR3 reads CASSLEVGTRGNIQYF. The DNA for the CDR3 is TGTGCCAGCAGCTTGGAGGTGGGGACACGAGGGAACATTCAGTACTTC.

This clonotype has a handful of counts. The V and J genes are TRBV18 and TRBJ2-1; 10 nucleotides match TRBD1. Germline V gene sequence: CDR1 KGHSH, CDR2 LQKENI. Germline trimming cut 5 bases from V and 10 bases from J; bases unmatched to any gene: 2. There are 12 residues in the CDR3. CDR3 amino acids: CASSDRGPEQFF. In DNA form, the CDR3 reads TGTGCCAGCTCAGACAGGGGGCCCGAGCAGTTCTTC.

A few counts support this clonotype. V and J are TRBV7-9 and TRBJ1-3; TRBD1 agrees at 7 bases. Losses at the gene ends were 5 bases for V and 2 bases for J; bases not matched to a gene: 12. Germline values: CDR1 SEHNR, CDR2 FQNEAQ (reference sequence). The CDR3 has 17 residues. CDR3 residues: CASSKIRGQAAGNTIYF. In DNA form, the CDR3 reads TGTGCCAGCAGCAAAATAAGAGGACAGGCTGCTGGAAACACCATATATTTT.

V usage is TRBV20-1 and J usage is TRBJ2-1; TRBD2 agrees at 10 bases. The ends lost 0 bases at V and 3 bases at J; junction bases unmatched: 8. The length of the CDR3 is 17 residues. In germline, CDR1 is DFQATT, CDR2 SNEGSKA (reference sequence). CDR3 loop: CSAREPSGRGNYNEQFF. CDR3 nucleotide sequence: TGCAGTGCTAGAGAGCCTAGCGGGAGAGGAAACTACAATGAGCAGTTCTTC.

The V and J genes are TRBV27 and TRBJ1-4; D unresolved. Per germline, CDR1 MNHEY and CDR2 SMNVEV (reference sequence). The CDR3 sequence is 15 residues long. V lost 5 bases to trimming and J lost 2 bases, with 12 bases between them. DNA of the CDR3: TGTGCCAGCAGTCAGAATACTCCCACTAATGAAAAACTGTTTTTT. It is translated as CASSQNTPTNEKLFF.

The J gene is TRBJ2-4, the V gene TRBV7-2; 7 bases are a match to TRBD2. The CDR3 has 15 residues. With V trimmed by 1 base and J by 8 bases, 8 bases remained unmatched. Germline V CDR1 and CDR2: SGHTA, FQGNSA. As DNA, the CDR3 is TGTGCCAGCAGCTTAGGCCTAGCGGTATTGGACATTCAGTACTTC. As protein: CASSLGLAVLDIQYF.

This rearrangement joins TRBV7-2 to TRBJ2-1; D gene ambiguous. Germline assignment: CDR1 SGHTA and CDR2 FQGNSA. The length of the CDR3 is 13 residues. V was pared by 1 base and J by 10 bases, with 11 bases between. The CDR3 reads CASSLGREREQFF. CDR3 nucleotide sequence: TGTGCCAGCAGCTTAGGGCGAGAAAGGGAGCAGTTCTTC.

This clonotype was found many times. J is TRBJ2-3 and V is TRBV11-2; D remains unclear. Per germline, CDR1 SGHAT and CDR2 FQNNGV. Trimming took off 4 bases at V and 6 bases at J, with 8 bases between the two ends. The CDR3 covers 12 residues. CDR3 amino acids: CASSSIGDTQYF. The CDR3 nucleotides are TGTGCCAGCAGCTCGATAGGGGATACGCAGTATTTT.

This chain joins TRBV19 and TRBJ2-1; 11 bases agree with TRBD2. Germline V CDR1 and CDR2: LNHDA, SQIVND (reference sequence). There are 15 residues in the CDR3. V shed 7 bases, J shed 7 bases, and the junction held 9 bases outside the gene matches. The DNA for the CDR3 is TGTGCCAGTACTTCCTTGGGACTAGCGGCGAATGAGCAGTTCTTC. It translates to CASTSLGLAANEQFF. Full variable domain (rest looked up from reference TRBV19 and TRBJ2-1): DGGITQSPKYLFRKEGQNVTLSCEQNLNHDAMYWYRQDPGQGLRLIYYSQIVNDFQKGDIAEGYSVSREKKESFPLTVTSAQKNPTAFYLCASTSLGLAANEQFFGPGTRLTVL.

A few counts support this clonotype. CDR3 protein: CASSRTSGRLTDTQYF. In DNA, the CDR3 is TGTGCCAGCAGTCGGACTAGCGGGAGATTGACAGATACGCAGTATTTT. The rearrangement uses TRBV28 and TRBJ2-3; 13 nucleotides agree with TRBD2. Losses at the gene ends were 5 bases for V and 3 bases for J; bases not matched to a gene: 5. CDR3 length equals 16 residues. Germline lookup yields CDR1 MDHEN and CDR2 SYDVKM.

The table lists this clonotype with a few counts. The chain is built from TRBV20-1 and TRBJ2-1; D remains ambiguous. The CDR3 consists of 17 residues. Trimming removed 2 bases from V and 2 bases from J, with 19 bases in between. Germline V gene sequence: CDR1 DFQATT, CDR2 SNEGSKA (reference sequence). CDR3 nucleotide sequence: TGCAGTGCTAGATCATTAAGGACCTCCTCCACCTACAATGAGCAGTTCTTC. It translates to CSARSLRTSSTYNEQFF.

This clonotype appeared a few times. The V call is TRBV30, the J call TRBJ1-2, with 7 bases fitting TRBD1. The trim removed 6 bases at V and 0 bases at J, leaving 16 bases unmatched. The length of the CDR3 is 17 residues. Germline V gene data show CDR1 as GTSNPN and CDR2 as SVGIG (reference sequence). CDR3 in amino acids: CACHRGQVWNANYGYTF. CDR3 nucleotide sequence: TGTGCCTGCCACCGCGGACAGGTCTGGAATGCTAACTATGGCTACACCTTC.

This sequence joins TRBV6-2 or TRBV6-3 and TRBJ2-7, with D possibly matching TRBD1 (6 bases). The CDR3 is 12 amino acids. V was shortened by 10 bases and J by 1 base, with 11 bases between the two germline ends. CDR1 is MNHEY, CDR2 SVGEGT, per germline. The CDR3 loop reads CATRDTSYEQYF. CDR3 sequence (DNA): TGTGCCACCCGGGACACTTCCTACGAGCAGTACTTC.

This clonotype has more than one count but fewer than ten. The V gene is TRBV10-3, the J gene TRBJ2-1; the D gene is possibly TRBD1 (6 bases). V lost 0 bases to trimming and J lost 9 bases, with 9 bases between them. Germline CDR1 ENHRY, CDR2 SYGVKD. CDR3 length equals 13 residues. The CDR3 spells CAISESGAREQFF. The CDR3 region has the DNA TGTGCCATCAGTGAGTCGGGGGCGCGTGAGCAGTTCTTC.

Regarding this clonotype: A clone one base away is much larger, so this may be a read error. This sequence joins TRBV6-1 and TRBJ2-7; 11 nucleotides line up with TRBD2. Germline CDR1 MNHNS, CDR2 SASEGT. With 6 bases clipped from V and 2 bases from J, the junction kept 6 bases outside the gene matches. CDR3 size: 15 residues. In nucleotides, the CDR3 is TGTGCCAGCAGCCGGCCGACTAGCGGGACCTACGAGCAGTACTTC. It encodes CASSRPTSGTYEQYF.

The chain employs TRBV6-6 and TRBJ2-7; tentative D call: TRBD1 (6 bases). V gave up 8 bases and J gave up 2 bases, with 10 bases separating them. Germline V lookup: CDR1 MNHNY, CDR2 SVGAGI (reference sequence). The CDR3 covers 12 residues. CDR3 sequence: CASRAGAYEQYF. Written as DNA, the CDR3 is TGTGCCAGCCGTGCAGGGGCCTACGAGCAGTACTTC.

The chain links TRBV12-3 or TRBV12-4 to TRBJ1-2, with a tentative D call TRBD1 (6 bases). This CDR3 is built from 14 residues. Trimming pared 6 bases from V and 2 bases from J, leaving 13 bases between. The CDR3 DNA sequence: TGTGCCAGCAGGAAACAGGGTACGAACTATGGCTACACCTTC. Its protein product is CASRKQGTNYGYTF.

This clonotype was observed at least ten times. The chain links TRBV27 to TRBJ1-2, with D unclear. Looked up from germline, CDR1 is MNHEY and CDR2 is SMNVEV (reference sequence). The V end lost 8 bases, the J end lost 5 bases, and 9 bases lay between the germline ends. The CDR3 is 11 amino acids. CDR3 residues: CASGRSYGYTF. The DNA of the CDR3 is TGTGCCAGCGGGCGGTCGTATGGCTACACCTTC.

This clonotype was detected only a few times. The chain is built from TRBV7-9 and TRBJ2-1, with TRBD2 as a possible D gene (6 bases). The V end lost 1 base, the J end lost 2 bases, and 12 bases lay between the germline ends. Germline-derived CDR1 and CDR2 are SEHNR and FQNEAQ (reference sequence). This CDR3 has 16 residues. The CDR3 DNA follows: TGTGCCAGCAGCTTAGATTTAGGACTAACCTACAATGAGCAGTTCTTC. Residues: CASSLDLGLTYNEQFF.

V and J are TRBV20-1 and TRBJ2-1, with no clear D. This CDR3 has 12 amino acids. The germline V and J ends were trimmed by 6 bases and 6 bases, with 12 bases remaining between them. CDR1 is DFQATT, CDR2 SNEGSKA, per germline (reference sequence). The CDR3 DNA reads as TGCAGTGCAGAAGTTTGGGCCAATGAGCAGTTCTTC. Translated, it gives CSAEVWANEQFF.

On this clonotype: Because it lacks the conserved phenylalanine or tryptophan at the end, this CDR3 is likely a read error. V gene TRBV15 combines with J gene TRBJ2-1, with unresolved D. Between the trimmed V and J ends, which lost 5 bases and 0 bases, there was a span of 8 bases. This CDR3 contains 14 residues. The germline CDR1 and CDR2 sequences are LNHNV and YYDKDF (reference sequence). The CDR3 coding sequence is TGTGCCACCAGCCCGTCCTCCTCCTACAATGAGCAGTTCTTA. Translation gives CATSPSSSYNEQFL.

The rearrangement uses TRBV27 and TRBJ2-1; 10 nucleotides line up with TRBD2. The V and J ends lost 3 bases and 6 bases, in that order; junction bases with no gene match: 11. The CDR3 contains 17 residues. CDR1 MNHEY and CDR2 SMNVEV come from the germline V gene (reference sequence). In nucleotides, the CDR3 is TGTGCCAGCAGTTTTTCCCAGATAGCGGGAGGAGGCAATGAGCAGTTCTTC. Encoded protein: CASSFSQIAGGGNEQFF.

This clonotype has just a few counts. The rearrangement joins TRBV7-2 to TRBJ2-1, with D unclear. Trimming removed 0 bases at V and 8 bases at J, with 5 bases between. The CDR3 extends over 12 amino acids. Germline V CDR1 and CDR2: SGHTA, FQGNSA. Here the CDR3 DNA reads TGTGCCAGCAGCTTAGCGGCAGATGAGCAGTTCTTC. Amino acids: CASSLAADEQFF. Based on the CDR3 plus reference TRBV7-2 and TRBJ2-1, the full variable domain is GAGVSQSPSNKVTEKGKDVELRCDPISGHTALYWYRQSLGQGLEFLIYFQGNSAPDKSGLPSDRFSAERTGGSVSTLTIQRTQQEDSAVYLCASSLAADEQFFGPGTRLTVL.

The gene calls are TRBV20-1 and TRBJ1-5; no clear D. Per the germline V gene, CDR1 is DFQATT and CDR2 is SNEGSKA (reference sequence). CDR3 length: 13 residues. V lost 4 bases, J lost 1 base, and 8 bases lay in between. CDR3 sequence: CSAKVVSNQPQHF. The CDR3, as DNA: TGCAGTGCTAAGGTGGTGAGCAATCAGCCCCAGCATTTT.

This clonotype was seen more than once but under ten times. V gene TRBV6-5 combines with J gene TRBJ2-5; the D gene is possibly TRBD2 (6 bases). The germline gives CDR1 MNHEY, CDR2 SVGAGI. The CDR3 runs 17 residues. V gave up 3 bases and J gave up 2 bases, with 19 bases separating them. CDR3 nucleotides: TGTGCCAGCAGTTATCACAGCCTGGCTAGCGCTCAAGAGACCCAGTACTTC. Amino acids: CASSYHSLASAQETQYF.

This clonotype was found a few times. The gene calls are TRBV13 and TRBJ2-1; 8 positions agree with TRBD2. The CDR3 is 14 residues long. Trimming removed 1 base from V and 8 bases from J; junction bases left unmatched: 4. Germline V gene data show CDR1 as PRHDT and CDR2 as FYEKMQ (reference sequence). The CDR3 region has the DNA TGTGCCAGCAGCTTAGATCGAGCGGGAGATGAGCAGTTCTTC. Translating gives CASSLDRAGDEQFF.